The 18 T cell receptor beta chains reported below all come from one sample, sequenced in a study of CD8+ T cells in alopecia areata. Following RNA extraction, reverse transcription yielded cDNA that acted as the sequencing template. Here immunoSEQ multiplex PCR was the method, and the copy in TCRdb shows in-frame clones only, minus some. The table shows 15,000 to 20,000 clones, with 50% to 60% occurring only once. Documented treatment: oral pan-JAK inhibitor, 5-10 mg twice daily. Researchers gathered lesional scalp punch biopsies and peripheral blood from patients with alopecia areata. The material sequenced was skin, taken at week 4, from a patient treated with tofacitinib. These receptors were obtained from a human donor with alopecia areata.

The V gene is TRBV6-5, the J gene TRBJ2-7; 7 positions match TRBD1. CDR1 and CDR2 from the germline V gene are MNHEY and SVGAGI. The CDR3 covers 12 residues. V was clipped by 7 bases and J by 4 bases; unmatched bases: 4. The CDR3 is CASTQTGYEQYF. In nucleotides, the CDR3 is TGTGCCAGCACCCAGACAGGGTACGAGCAGTACTTC.

The J gene is TRBJ2-2, the V gene TRBV7-9, with D possibly matching TRBD1 (5 bases). The germline V gene has CDR1 SEHNR and CDR2 FQNEAQ (reference sequence). This CDR3 has 16 amino acids. V lost 1 base and J 0 bases, leaving 9 bases between the germline ends. CDR3 sequence: CASSLEGPTNTGELFF. Here the CDR3 DNA reads TGTGCCAGCAGCTTAGAGGGGCCAACGAACACCGGGGAGCTGTTTTTT.

In this sample, this clone turned up once. The J gene is TRBJ1-1, the V gene TRBV7-9; D ambiguous. CDR1 and CDR2 from the germline V gene are SEHNR and FQNEAQ (reference sequence). Trimming took 5 bases from V and 0 from J, leaving 16 bases between them. CDR3 length: 16 amino acids. DNA of the CDR3: TGTGCCAGCAGCATATGGGGAGACCGAATGAACACTGAAGCTTTCTTT. Translated: CASSIWGDRMNTEAFF.

This clone was observed a handful of times. This sequence joins TRBV9 and TRBJ1-5; the D gene is possibly TRBD1 (5 bases). The CDR3 extends over 17 amino acids. Germline CDR1 and CDR2: SGDLS and YYNGEE. The germline V and J ends were trimmed by 0 bases and 0 bases, with 13 bases remaining between them. DNA of the CDR3: TGTGCCAGCAGCGTAGGCCCCAGGGCGTATAGCAATCAGCCCCAGCATTTT. Residues: CASSVGPRAYSNQPQHF.

The rearrangement uses TRBV5-1 and TRBJ2-5, with D possibly TRBD2 on 5 matching bases. Germline V gives CDR1 SGHRS, CDR2 YFSETQ. The V end lost 3 bases, the J end lost 5 bases, and 17 bases lay between the germline ends. The CDR3 length is 15 residues. The CDR3 DNA sequence: TGCGCCAGCAGCTGGACGGAGCGGTCGGGGGAGACCCAGTACTTC. Protein product: CASSWTERSGETQYF.

This chain uses TRBV4-2 with TRBJ2-7; 10 bases are shared with TRBD2. After removal of 1 base from V and 3 bases from J, the junction contained 18 bases not matched to a gene. This CDR3 is built from 20 residues. Looked up from germline, CDR1 is LGHNA and CDR2 is YNFKEQ. DNA of the CDR3: TGTGCCAGCAGCCAAGTTATCCCCGTTGTAGCGGGGGGCCCAGACTACGAGCAGTACTTC. Translation gives CASSQVIPVVAGGPDYEQYF.

The chain carries TRBV27 and TRBJ1-3; 8 bases agree with TRBD1. The CDR3 sequence is 15 residues long. Looked up from germline, CDR1 is MNHEY and CDR2 is SMNVEV (reference sequence). V shed 6 bases and J 0 bases; nucleotides not matched to a gene: 4. The CDR3 region has the DNA TGTGCCAGCAGGAATACAGGGGGCTCTGGAAACACCATATATTTT. Protein product: CASRNTGGSGNTIYF.

This clone was picked up a small number of times. V gene TRBV5-1 combines with J gene TRBJ2-2, with 9 bases matching TRBD1. The trim removed 2 bases at V and 0 bases at J, leaving 8 bases unmatched. Germline CDR1 SGHRS, CDR2 YFSETQ. The CDR3 runs to 18 residues. CDR3 sequence: CASSFSGRQGANTGELFF. The CDR3, as DNA: TGCGCCAGCAGCTTCAGTGGCAGACAGGGGGCGAACACCGGGGAGCTGTTTTTT.

This clone came up a few times. The genes are TRBV28 and TRBJ2-5; D is possibly TRBD2 (5 bases). The germline V gene encodes CDR1 MDHEN and CDR2 SYDVKM. The V end was cut by 5 bases, the J end by 3 bases, with 25 bases between. The CDR3 spans 18 residues. The CDR3 protein is CASSEGGPGVVGKETQYF. In DNA, the CDR3 is TGTGCCAGCAGTGAGGGCGGTCCCGGCGTGGTCGGCAAAGAGACCCAGTACTTC.

V usage is TRBV9 and J usage is TRBJ2-3, with D uncertain. The germline V and J ends were trimmed by 0 bases and 2 bases, with 10 bases remaining between them. The CDR3 totals 15 residues. Per the germline V gene, CDR1 is SGDLS and CDR2 is YYNGEE. CDR3 nucleotide sequence: TGTGCCAGCAGCGTAGTGCCTCAGAACACAGATACGCAGTATTTT. Translation gives CASSVVPQNTDTQYF. The full variable domain, its missing parts supplied by reference TRBV9 and TRBJ2-3, is DSGVTQTPKHLITATGQRVTLRCSPRSGDLSVYWYQQSLDQGLQFLIQYYNGEERAKGNILERFSAQQFPDLHSELNLSSLELGDSALYFCASSVVPQNTDTQYFGPGTRLTVL.

The genes are TRBV14 and TRBJ2-3, with D maybe TRBD2 (6 bases). The CDR3 has 20 residues. Per the germline V gene, CDR1 is SGHDN and CDR2 is FVKESK. Trimming stripped 4 bases from V and 2 bases from J, with 28 bases between. DNA of the CDR3: TGTGCCAGCAGCCGTACCGGGACTCCGCACCCCTTCTTTCTCACAGATACGCAGTATTTT. Its translation is CASSRTGTPHPFFLTDTQYF.

CDR3 bases: TGTGCCAGCTCACCTCCAAAGAGTGGGGCACAAGAGACCCAGTACTTC. Protein: CASSPPKSGAQETQYF. The V and J genes are TRBV18 and TRBJ2-5; the D gene is possibly TRBD1 (5 bases). This CDR3 comprises 16 residues. The V and J ends lost 3 bases and 2 bases respectively, with 16 bases between them. Germline-derived CDR1 and CDR2 are KGHSH and LQKENI.

This clone was recorded once. V gene TRBV15 combines with J gene TRBJ2-1, with D possibly matching TRBD1 (6 bases). Germline V gives CDR1 LNHNV, CDR2 YYDKDF (reference sequence). V lost 2 bases and J 7 bases, leaving 18 bases between the germline ends. The CDR3 length is 16 residues. CDR3 sequence reads: CATSRLREGRGNEQFF. CDR3 nucleotides: TGTGCCACCAGCAGACTCAGAGAGGGCAGGGGTAATGAGCAGTTCTTC.

V usage is TRBV28 and J usage is TRBJ1-3; D gene uncertain. V lost 4 bases to trimming and J lost 0 bases, with 10 bases between them. The CDR3 consists of 15 residues. Germline CDR1 is MDHEN and CDR2 is SYDVKM. The CDR3 nucleotides are TGTGCCAGCAGTTCGCCTCAGGTCTCTGGAAACACCATATATTTT. Its protein is CASSSPQVSGNTIYF.

This clone occurred a few times. This sequence joins TRBV29-1 and TRBJ2-3, with D tentatively TRBD1 or TRBD2 (5 bases each). The CDR3 spans 13 residues. Per the germline V gene, CDR1 is SQVTM and CDR2 is ANQGSEA. With 7 bases removed from V and 2 bases from J, the gap between germline ends came to 13 bases. The CDR3 region has the DNA TGCAGCGCCCGGGACCGTTACACAGATACGCAGTATTTT. It codes for CSARDRYTDTQYF.

V is TRBV2 and J is TRBJ2-1, with D possibly being TRBD2 (6 bases). With 0 bases removed from V and 14 bases from J, the gap between germline ends came to 14 bases. The CDR3 contains 13 residues. CDR1 is SNHLY, CDR2 FYNNEI, per germline. As DNA, the CDR3 is TGTGCCAGCAGTGAAGCATTCCTCCCGGGGGAGTTCTTC. Translated, it gives CASSEAFLPGEFF.

Only a few counts were recorded for this clone. This chain connects TRBV5-4 to TRBJ2-5; no reliable D call. The CDR3 has 14 residues. Germline loops: CDR1 SGHNT, CDR2 YYREEE (reference sequence). Trimming stripped 1 base from V and 2 bases from J, with 9 bases between. CDR3 bases: TGTGCCAGCAGCTTGCCGGCGGTACAAGAGACCCAGTACTTC. The encoded protein is CASSLPAVQETQYF.

The chain uses TRBV9 and TRBJ2-1, with 7 nucleotides matching TRBD2. V gave up 2 bases and J gave up 9 bases; unmatched junction bases: 5. CDR1 SGDLS and CDR2 YYNGEE come from the germline V gene. The CDR3 runs to 13 residues. The CDR3 is CASSVGGGSEQFF. In nucleotides, the CDR3 is TGTGCCAGCAGCGTGGGGGGAGGGAGTGAGCAGTTCTTC.